The 21 T cell receptor beta chains reported below all come from one sample, sequenced in a study of shared clonotypes between healthy human individuals. Naive CD8 populations comprised CD45RO-negative cells positively selected for CCR7, excluding terminally differentiated effector memory CD45RA+ cells. The method was immunoSEQ multiplex PCR; TCRdb's version includes in-frame clones alone and lacks a portion of them. Of some 2,100,000 clones in the sample, under 95% were seen once. The source material was naive CD8+ T cells from PBMCs. These receptors were obtained from a man between 18 and 35 years old in good health. Some clones in this sample may be carry-over from other donors' samples.

The chain links TRBV9 to TRBJ2-3; D is uncertain. Trimming shortened V by 3 bases and J by 7 bases, and 9 bases separated the two germline ends. The CDR3 length is 12 residues. The germline V gene encodes CDR1 SGDLS and CDR2 YYNGEE. The CDR3: CASSGTSHTQYF. The DNA for the CDR3 is TGTGCCAGCAGCGGGACCTCTCATACGCAGTATTTT.

The chain joins TRBV6-6 to TRBJ1-1; D is uncertain. The CDR3 runs 16 residues. Between the trimmed V and J ends, which lost 2 bases and 1 base, there was a span of 14 bases. Germline V gene sequence: CDR1 MNHNY, CDR2 SVGAGI (reference sequence). CDR3 in amino acids: CASSYKIGEWNTEAFF. The CDR3 DNA reads TGTGCCAGCAGTTACAAAATCGGGGAGTGGAACACTGAAGCTTTCTTT.

This rearrangement joins TRBV27 to TRBJ1-1, with D perhaps TRBD1 (6 bases). There are 12 residues in the CDR3. CDR1 and CDR2 from the germline V gene are MNHEY and SMNVEV (reference sequence). Trimming stripped 10 bases from V and 3 bases from J, with 12 bases between. The CDR3 protein is CAMHAGDTEAFF. The CDR3 DNA is TGTGCCATGCACGCAGGGGACACTGAAGCTTTCTTT.

The chain joins TRBV9 to TRBJ2-6, with 11 bases matching TRBD1. J gave up 1 base and V 3 bases, and 6 bases lay outside the gene matches. This CDR3 comprises 18 residues. Germline V gives CDR1 SGDLS, CDR2 YYNGEE. This chain's CDR3 is CASSARTGGTSGANVLTF. CDR3 nucleotide sequence: TGTGCCAGCAGCGCGAGGACAGGGGGCACTTCTGGGGCCAACGTCCTGACTTTC. Based on the CDR3 plus reference TRBV9 and TRBJ2-6, the full variable domain is DSGVTQTPKHLITATGQRVTLRCSPRSGDLSVYWYQQSLDQGLQFLIQYYNGEERAKGNILERFSAQQFPDLHSELNLSSLELGDSALYFCASSARTGGTSGANVLTFGAGSRLTVL.

This chain joins TRBV28 and TRBJ2-2; D possibly matches TRBD1 or TRBD2 (5 bases each). The CDR3 sequence is 14 residues long. Trimming cost V 6 bases and J 5 bases, with 13 bases left between them. The germline V gene has CDR1 MDHEN and CDR2 SYDVKM. The CDR3 nucleotides read TGTGCCAGCAGACCGGGGCCAGGGACCGGGGAGCTGTTTTTT. The encoded protein is CASRPGPGTGELFF.

V usage is TRBV28 and J usage is TRBJ1-1; D perhaps matches TRBD1 (5 bases). In germline, CDR1 is MDHEN, CDR2 SYDVKM. Trimming stripped 3 bases from V and 4 bases from J, with 12 bases between. The CDR3 extends over 14 amino acids. The CDR3: CASSFWQGATEAFF. CDR3 sequence (DNA): TGTGCCAGCAGTTTTTGGCAGGGTGCCACTGAAGCTTTCTTT.

About this clone itself: Distinct nucleotide sequences in the sample also encode this CDR3. This chain uses TRBV7-9 with TRBJ1-1; D ambiguous. V lost 2 bases, J lost 1 base, and 8 bases lay in between. The CDR3 consists of 14 residues. Germline V gives CDR1 SEHNR, CDR2 FQNEAQ (reference sequence). The CDR3 sequence: CASSLTPRNTEAFF. In DNA form, the CDR3 reads TGTGCCAGCAGCTTAACCCCCAGGAACACTGAAGCTTTCTTT.

J is TRBJ1-2 and V is TRBV28; 12 bases line up with TRBD1. Trimming at V came to 8 bases and at J to 8 bases, leaving 15 bases not matched to a gene. The CDR3 loop spans 16 amino acids. The germline CDR1 and CDR2 sequences are MDHEN and SYDVKM. As DNA, the CDR3 is TGTGCCAGCGAAAGGGGACAGGGGGCGCCTTCGGACGGCTACACCTTC. Its translation is CASERGQGAPSDGYTF.

The V gene is TRBV7-9, the J gene TRBJ2-7; D may be TRBD2 (5 bases). Germline loops: CDR1 SEHNR, CDR2 FQNEAQ (reference sequence). The length of the CDR3 is 16 residues. Trimming cost V 5 bases and J 2 bases, with 19 bases left between them. The CDR3 nucleotides read TGTGCCAGCAGCAACTCCCCCACCGGGAATACCTACGAGCAGTACTTC. Amino acids: CASSNSPTGNTYEQYF.

This chain uses TRBV19 with TRBJ1-2; 7 bases are a match to TRBD1. CDR3 length: 16 amino acids. Germline lookup yields CDR1 LNHDA and CDR2 SQIVND (reference sequence). V shed 3 bases, J shed 4 bases, and the junction held 11 bases outside the gene matches. The DNA for the CDR3 is TGTGCCAGTAGTATCACTAAGACAGGGCCGCTCTATGGCTACACCTTC. Protein sequence: CASSITKTGPLYGYTF.

The rearrangement joins TRBV19 to TRBJ1-1; tentatively, D is TRBD1 (5 bases). The CDR3 sequence is 12 residues long. V dropped 5 bases and J dropped 7 bases, with 11 bases sitting between them. Per germline, CDR1 LNHDA and CDR2 SQIVND (reference sequence). CDR3 in DNA: TGTGCCAGTAGTCCCGGGGCCCTTGAAGCTTTCTTT. This encodes CASSPGALEAFF.

This CDR3 is CATSPRDSYEQYF. The CDR3 region has the DNA TGTGCCACCTCTCCCCGGGACAGCTACGAGCAGTACTTC. The rearrangement joins TRBV25-1 to TRBJ2-7; 7 bases map to TRBD1. Germline CDR1 reads MGHDK; CDR2 reads SYGVNS. Germline trimming cut 10 bases from V and 3 bases from J; bases unmatched to any gene: 9. The CDR3 runs to 13 residues.

The rearrangement joins TRBV7-9 to TRBJ2-5; TRBD1 is a possible D gene (6 bases). The CDR3 runs to 16 residues. Germline V gene lookup returns CDR1 SEHNR and CDR2 FQNEAQ (reference sequence). The V end was cut by 5 bases, the J end by 1 base, with 17 bases between. Written as DNA, the CDR3 is TGTGCCAGCAGCACCCGGACAGTGCCAATCCAAGAGACCCAGTACTTC. It is translated as CASSTRTVPIQETQYF.

The V and J genes are TRBV19 and TRBJ1-2, with TRBD1 matching over 9 bases. With 1 base clipped from V and 6 bases from J, the junction kept 6 bases outside the gene matches. The germline gives CDR1 LNHDA, CDR2 SQIVND (reference sequence). The CDR3 length is 15 residues. In nucleotides, the CDR3 is TGTGCCAGTAGTATAGGGGACAGGGTAATGGATGGCTACACCTTC. Encoded protein: CASSIGDRVMDGYTF. Looking up the rest from reference TRBV19 and TRBJ1-2 gives the full variable domain: DGGITQSPKYLFRKEGQNVTLSCEQNLNHDAMYWYRQDPGQGLRLIYYSQIVNDFQKGDIAEGYSVSREKKESFPLTVTSAQKNPTAFYLCASSIGDRVMDGYTFGSGTRLTVV.

This sequence joins TRBV5-6 and TRBJ2-7; D is undetermined. V lost 0 bases to trimming and J lost 3 bases, with 7 bases between them. The germline V gene encodes CDR1 SGHDT and CDR2 YYEEEE. The CDR3 runs 13 residues. DNA for the CDR3: TGTGCCAGCAGCTTGGATCCAGTCTACGAGCAGTACTTC. This translates into CASSLDPVYEQYF.

V is TRBV4-1 and J is TRBJ1-5; tentative D call: TRBD1 (6 bases). V was cut by 1 base and J by 6 bases, with 13 bases left in between. CDR3 length: 15 amino acids. Germline lookup yields CDR1 MGHRA and CDR2 YSYEKL. CDR3 region: CASSQGSGARQPQHF. Written as DNA, the CDR3 is TGCGCCAGCAGCCAAGGGTCAGGGGCTCGTCAGCCCCAGCATTTT.

The CDR3 loop is CAAYREDTGELFF. The DNA of the CDR3 is TGTGCCGCCTACAGGGAAGACACCGGGGAGCTGTTTTTT. The chain combines TRBV10-3 with TRBJ2-2; perhaps TRBD1 as D (6 bases). Trimming removed 11 bases at V and 3 bases at J, with 13 bases between. Germline loops: CDR1 ENHRY, CDR2 SYGVKD. The length of the CDR3 is 13 residues.

The chain is built from TRBV7-9 and TRBJ1-1; tentatively, D is TRBD1 (5 bases). The CDR3 is 13 residues long. Germline CDR1 is SEHNR and CDR2 is FQNEAQ (reference sequence). V lost 11 bases and J 5 bases, leaving 18 bases between the germline ends. The CDR3 here is CAGMAGDGTEAFF. The CDR3 coding sequence is TGTGCCGGCATGGCGGGGGACGGGACTGAAGCTTTCTTT.

Comments on this clone: Other DNA sequences in the same sample also yield this CDR3. The V and J genes are TRBV2 and TRBJ1-5, with 7 nucleotides matching TRBD1. The CDR3 is made up of 14 amino acids. Germline V gene data show CDR1 as SNHLY and CDR2 as FYNNEI. Trimming took 5 bases from V and 3 from J; bases not matched to a gene: 4. The CDR3 here is CASSRTGDNQPQHF. CDR3 sequence (DNA): TGTGCCAGCAGTCGAACAGGGGACAATCAGCCCCAGCATTTT.

The genes are TRBV29-1 and TRBJ2-1; unclear D gene. Germline CDR1 reads SQVTM; CDR2 reads ANQGSEA. With 3 bases removed from V and 0 bases from J, the gap between germline ends came to 6 bases. The CDR3 sequence is 13 residues long. CDR3 in amino acids: CSVESHSYNEQFF. CDR3 bases: TGCAGCGTTGAGAGTCACTCCTACAATGAGCAGTTCTTC.

To note about this clone: Other DNA variants within this sample encode the same CDR3. This CDR3 is CASSLLEGETQYF. The DNA for the CDR3 is TGTGCCAGCAGTTTGTTGGAAGGAGAGACCCAGTACTTC. The rearrangement links TRBV28 to TRBJ2-5; D is ambiguous. In germline, CDR1 is MDHEN, CDR2 SYDVKM. The length of the CDR3 is 13 residues. V was trimmed by 3 bases and J by 4 bases, leaving 9 bases between them.